A single sample is the source of the 12 T cell receptor beta chains below, sequenced in a study of cytomegalovirus exposure and HLA in healthy donors. PCR involved 60 Vbeta and 13 Jbeta primers. Generated by immunoSEQ multiplex PCR, the TCRdb table keeps only in-frame clones and is missing some. The table shows about 170,000 clones, with 70% to 80% occurring only once. The material sequenced was PBMCs. Receptors were obtained from a female donor in good health and CMV-seronegative.

This clone was seen a few times. V and J are TRBV5-1 and TRBJ2-1; possibly TRBD1 for D (6 bases). Germline CDR1 SGHRS, CDR2 YFSETQ. CDR3 length: 21 residues. Trimming left V 5 bases short and J 5 bases short, with 35 bases between. In DNA form, the CDR3 reads TGCGCCAGCAGTGCCGGTGGAGCTGGATTCCTGGTAGGGGGTACAGACAATGAGCAGTTCTTC. Its protein product is CASSAGGAGFLVGGTDNEQFF.

The rearrangement uses TRBV11-2 and TRBJ1-5, with TRBD1 matching over 8 bases. The CDR3 loop spans 16 amino acids. The V gene end was trimmed by 5 bases and the J gene end by 5 bases; junction bases not matched to a gene: 11. In germline, CDR1 is SGHAT, CDR2 FQNNGV. Here the CDR3 DNA reads TGTGCCAGCAGCGAAAGGCAGGGGGCTGGAGATCAGCCCCAGCATTTT. This encodes CASSERQGAGDQPQHF.

The V gene is TRBV6-5, the J gene TRBJ2-7; perhaps TRBD2 as D (6 bases). CDR1 is MNHEY, CDR2 SVGAGI, per germline. The CDR3 consists of 14 residues. V lost 4 bases to trimming and J lost 7 bases, with 17 bases between them. The CDR3 loop reads CASSWGTGRGEQYF. The CDR3 DNA sequence: TGTGCCAGCAGTTGGGGGACTGGAAGAGGGGAGCAGTACTTC.

The chain joins TRBV28 to TRBJ2-6; no clear D. V was clipped by 3 bases and J by 2 bases, with 11 bases between them. The CDR3 loop spans 16 amino acids. Germline CDR1 MDHEN, CDR2 SYDVKM. The CDR3 nucleotides are TGTGCCAGCAGTTTTCACGACACCCCTGGGGCCAACGTCCTGACTTTC. It specifies CASSFHDTPGANVLTF.

This clone has just one count. The chain employs TRBV5-4 and TRBJ1-1; D gene unclear. Germline CDR1 SGHNT, CDR2 YYREEE (reference sequence). The CDR3 totals 14 residues. V lost 0 bases to trimming and J lost 0 bases, with 6 bases between them. The CDR3 spells CASSLGLMNTEAFF. The CDR3 region has the DNA TGTGCCAGCAGCTTGGGGCTGATGAACACTGAAGCTTTCTTT.

J is TRBJ2-1 and V is TRBV29-1; D possibly corresponds to TRBD2 (6 bases). Trimming shortened V by 3 bases and J by 6 bases, and 9 bases separated the two germline ends. Germline CDR1 reads SQVTM; CDR2 reads ANQGSEA. CDR3 length equals 12 residues. This CDR3 is CSVDRGINEQFF. The CDR3 DNA follows: TGCAGCGTTGATCGGGGGATCAATGAGCAGTTCTTC.

The chain joins TRBV4-1 to TRBJ2-5; the D gene is possibly TRBD1 (6 bases). This CDR3 has 20 residues. The germline V and J ends were trimmed by 4 bases and 2 bases, with 29 bases remaining between them. The germline gives CDR1 MGHRA, CDR2 YSYEKL. The CDR3 spells CASSPSPRSRGQGIQETQYF. The DNA for the CDR3 is TGCGCCAGCAGCCCATCTCCTCGGTCGCGTGGGCAGGGGATTCAAGAGACCCAGTACTTC.

The V gene is TRBV18, the J gene TRBJ1-1, with D unresolved. The CDR3 consists of 15 residues. The ends were cut back, 4 bases at V and 0 bases at J, with 12 bases in the middle. CDR1 is KGHSH and CDR2 is LQKENI in the germline V gene. CDR3 nucleotide sequence: TGTGCCAGCTCACAAGAGCGGAGGATGAACACTGAAGCTTTCTTT. Amino acids: CASSQERRMNTEAFF.

A word on this clone: One end of the junction varies from germline; a read error may be responsible. The chain joins TRBV18 to TRBJ1-2; 7 bases match TRBD1. The CDR3 extends over 14 amino acids. Germline V gives CDR1 KGHSH, CDR2 LQKENI. The CDR3 DNA is TGTGCCAGCTCAATGGACAGGACCTACTATGGTTACACCTTC. Translating gives CASSMDRTYYGYTF.

This clone was recorded a few times. The rearrangement links TRBV12-5 to TRBJ2-5; the D gene is possibly TRBD1 (5 bases). Gene TRBJ2-7 matches the end of the DNA better, so the J call may be wrong. The length of the CDR3 is 14 residues. CDR1 is LGHNT, CDR2 FRNRAP, per germline. In DNA form, the CDR3 reads TGTGCTAGTGGTTTGGTACCGGCAGGGAACGAGCAGTACTTC. Translated, it gives CASGLVPAGNEQYF.

The chain recombines TRBV5-4 with TRBJ1-2, with D perhaps TRBD1 (6 bases). This CDR3 contains 13 residues. V dropped 2 bases and J dropped 8 bases, with 13 bases sitting between them. Per the germline V gene, CDR1 is SGHNT and CDR2 is YYREEE (reference sequence). The CDR3 nucleotides are TGTGCCAGCAGCTTAGGGGGGGGCGGGGGCTACACCTTC. Translated: CASSLGGGGGYTF.

V usage is TRBV10-2 and J usage is TRBJ2-5, with a possible D match to TRBD2 (5 bases). V dropped 7 bases and J dropped 4 bases, with 25 bases sitting between them. Germline CDR1 reads WSHSY; CDR2 reads SAAADI. The CDR3 runs 17 residues. CDR3 DNA sequence: TGCGCCAGCATCGAATCGCCGGATAAGCGGTGGGGAGAGACCCAGTACTTC. This codes for CASIESPDKRWGETQYF.